The clone carrying this TCR beta chain was counted many times. What it recognizes is unknown. This record comes from a study of T cells in Graves' hyperthyroidism and ophthalmopathy. Notes on the study in general: With a median lead of roughly 6.2 months before onset, the model predicted ophthalmopathy.

The germline CDR1 and CDR2 sequences are MNHEY and SMNVEV (reference sequence). The V and J ends lost 6 bases and 3 bases, in that order; junction bases with no gene match: 4. The CDR3 length is 14 residues. Amplification of TCR beta CDR3 regions used RNA as the template. Initially, a first-round RT-PCR of the TCR CDR3 employed the HTBI primer set. TCRdb reprocessed the multiplex PCR reads via MiXCR and lists one record per CDR3 protein. The repertoire includes roughly 550,000 distinct CDR3 sequences, around 15% of them detected once, and 29% sits in the top ten. Specimen: blood. The chain carries TRBV27 and TRBJ2-7, with 11 bases matching TRBD1. This sequence originates from a woman aged 25 to 45 with Graves' ophthalmopathy. The DNA for the CDR3 is TGTGCCAGCAGAAGCGGGACAGGGGGCTACGAGCAGTACTTC. Protein sequence: CASRSGTGGYEQYF.